This entry lists 16 T cell receptor beta chains sequenced from one sample in a study of cytomegalovirus exposure and HLA in healthy donors. It was with 60 Vbeta and 13 Jbeta primers that the PCR ran. The assay was immunoSEQ multiplex PCR, and TCRdb's table has in-frame clones only and misses some. The sample records approximately 220,000 clones, around 76% being singletons. Sequenced input: PBMCs. These receptors all stem from a man aged 18 to 30 in good health and CMV-seronegative.

The chain carries TRBV5-1 and TRBJ2-2; TRBD1 agrees at 8 bases. Unmatched junction bases numbered 7, after V lost 3 bases and J lost 6 bases. The CDR3 consists of 15 residues. CDR1 SGHRS and CDR2 YFSETQ come from the germline V gene. The CDR3 DNA sequence: TGCGCCAGCAGCTCCAGGGGGCTTAGATCCGGGGAGCTGTTTTTT. Translated: CASSSRGLRSGELFF.

J is TRBJ1-1 and V is TRBV4-1; TRBD1 agrees at 7 bases. The CDR3 extends over 14 amino acids. V gave up 2 bases and J gave up 1 base; unmatched junction bases: 1. The germline V gene has CDR1 MGHRA and CDR2 YSYEKL. The CDR3 sequence is CASSQRTGNTEAFF. The DNA for the CDR3 is TGCGCCAGCAGCCAAAGGACAGGGAACACTGAAGCTTTCTTT.

This clone was counted a single time. V gene TRBV15 combines with J gene TRBJ2-1, with 8 positions matching TRBD1. Germline-derived CDR1 and CDR2 are LNHNV and YYDKDF (reference sequence). The V gene end was trimmed by 0 bases and the J gene end by 7 bases; junction bases not matched to a gene: 5. This CDR3 has 15 residues. The chain's CDR3 is CATSRETGARNEQFF. CDR3 DNA: TGTGCCACCAGCAGAGAGACAGGGGCGAGGAATGAGCAGTTCTTC.

This clone was counted a single time. The chain recombines TRBV27 with TRBJ2-7; D is perhaps TRBD1 (6 bases). The germline CDR1 and CDR2 sequences are MNHEY and SMNVEV (reference sequence). V lost 7 bases, J lost 2 bases, and 21 bases lay in between. The CDR3 is 16 residues long. The DNA of the CDR3 is TGTGCCAGCAACGCTGGGGCTACAGGGCGAACCTACGAGCAGTACTTC. This gives the protein CASNAGATGRTYEQYF.

This clone was detected only a few times. Other nucleotide sequences from this sample produce the same CDR3. The J gene is TRBJ1-1, the V gene TRBV5-4; 8 bases are shared with TRBD1. In germline, CDR1 is SGHNT, CDR2 YYREEE (reference sequence). V was clipped by 7 bases and J by 1 base; unmatched bases: 3. The CDR3 loop spans 13 amino acids. The chain's CDR3 is CASSGQGNTEAFF. In DNA, the CDR3 is TGTGCCAGCTCCGGACAGGGGAACACTGAAGCTTTCTTT.

The chain carries TRBV30 and TRBJ1-4, with 10 bases aligning to TRBD1. Germline trimming cut 4 bases from V and 8 bases from J; bases unmatched to any gene: 10. The germline V gene has CDR1 GTSNPN and CDR2 SVGIG (reference sequence). The CDR3 is made up of 15 amino acids. CDR3 in DNA: TGTGCCTGGATTCACCGCGGGGACAGGGGCGAAAAACTGTTTTTT. Protein: CAWIHRGDRGEKLFF.

This chain uses TRBV2 with TRBJ1-1; 8 nucleotides match TRBD1. Germline loops: CDR1 SNHLY, CDR2 FYNNEI. This CDR3 has 15 amino acids. J lost 1 base, V lost 4 bases, and 5 bases had no gene match. CDR3 protein: CASSGSGQANTEAFF. CDR3 DNA: TGTGCCAGCAGTGGGTCGGGACAGGCGAACACTGAAGCTTTCTTT.

The J gene is TRBJ1-1, the V gene TRBV11-2, with 8 positions matching TRBD1. Losses at the gene ends were 3 bases for V and 8 bases for J; bases not matched to a gene: 2. The CDR3 runs to 12 residues. Germline CDR1 reads SGHAT; CDR2 reads FQNNGV. CDR3 protein: CASSFGQGEAFF. CDR3 in DNA: TGTGCCAGCAGCTTTGGACAGGGCGAAGCTTTCTTT. Full variable domain (remainder filled in from reference TRBV11-2 and TRBJ1-1): EAGVAQSPRYKIIEKRQSVAFWCNPISGHATLYWYQQILGQGPKLLIQFQNNGVVDDSQLPKDRFSAERLKGVDSTLKIQPAKLEDSAVYLCASSFGQGEAFFGQGTRLTVV.

The V and J genes are TRBV21-1 and TRBJ2-7; TRBD1 is the table's D call, not checked against the DNA. TRBV21-1 is reported as a pseudogene. This CDR3 is built from 16 residues. This CDR3 reads CASSKAWDRAAYEQYF. CDR3 nucleotides: TGTGCCAGCAGCAAAGCGTGGGACAGGGCAGCCTACGAGCAGTACTTC.

The chain links TRBV9 to TRBJ2-1; 7 positions agree with TRBD2. V lost 3 bases and J lost 3; bases outside the gene matches: 3. This CDR3 region has 14 residues. Germline values: CDR1 SGDLS, CDR2 YYNGEE. CDR3 sequence (DNA): TGTGCCAGCAGCGGGGGGAGGGGCTACAATGAGCAGTTCTTC. Translation: CASSGGRGYNEQFF.

Regarding this clone: The sample carries other DNA sequences with the same CDR3. This chain uses TRBV9 with TRBJ2-1, with 9 bases that match TRBD2. Trimming removed 4 bases from V and 0 bases from J; junction bases left unmatched: 2. This CDR3 has 15 residues. Germline V gene lookup returns CDR1 SGDLS and CDR2 YYNGEE. DNA of the CDR3: TGTGCCAGCAGCCTTAGCGGGAGCTCCTACAATGAGCAGTTCTTC. This codes for CASSLSGSSYNEQFF.

The CDR3: CATRQGWGTEAFF. As DNA, the CDR3 is TGTGCCACTCGACAGGGATGGGGCACTGAAGCTTTCTTT. This chain joins TRBV19 and TRBJ1-1; 7 bases align to TRBD1. Losses at the gene ends were 10 bases for V and 4 bases for J; bases not matched to a gene: 9. The germline V gene encodes CDR1 LNHDA and CDR2 SQIVND (reference sequence). The CDR3 has 13 residues.

The V gene is TRBV7-8, the J gene TRBJ2-7; 7 nucleotides agree with TRBD2. The CDR3 loop spans 13 amino acids. V dropped 5 bases and J dropped 2; count of bases not matched to a gene: 3. Germline values: CDR1 SGHVS, CDR2 FQNEAQ. CDR3 protein: CASSIRGAYEQYF. CDR3 in DNA: TGTGCCAGCAGCATACGGGGGGCCTACGAGCAGTACTTC.

V and J are TRBV4-1 and TRBJ2-1; TRBD1 matches at 11 bases. After removal of 0 bases from V and 8 bases from J, the junction contained 9 bases not matched to a gene. This CDR3 contains 17 residues. CDR1 and CDR2 from the germline V gene are MGHRA and YSYEKL. CDR3 DNA sequence: TGCGCCAGCAGCCAAGATTTCAGGACAGGGGGCTTCTATGAGCAGTTCTTC. This translates into CASSQDFRTGGFYEQFF.

This clone has just one count. The V call is TRBV6-1, the J call TRBJ2-2; TRBD1 might be the D (5 bases). From germline, CDR1 is MNHNS and CDR2 SASEGT. Trimming took off 5 bases at V and 5 bases at J, with 9 bases between the two ends. This CDR3 region has 13 residues. CDR3 nucleotides: TGTGCCAGCAGTAAGACAGTAACCGGGGAGCTGTTTTTT. Protein product: CASSKTVTGELFF.

This clone was recorded a few times. The chain uses TRBV9 and TRBJ2-7; D is perhaps TRBD2 (6 bases). The CDR3 contains 15 residues. Trimming removed 3 bases at V and 1 base at J, with 14 bases between. Germline CDR1 SGDLS, CDR2 YYNGEE. CDR3 bases: TGTGCCAGCAGCGGGGAAGGGAGGAGATCCTACGAGCAGTACTTC. Translation gives CASSGEGRRSYEQYF.